The T cell receptor beta chain described here comes from a study of regulatory T cells in long-lasting Graves disease. The authors built TCR beta libraries using iRepertoire HTBI primers and Arm-PCR of CDR3 regions. Original handling: Across all samples, approximately 64 TRBV segments and around 15 TRBJ segments were identified. TCRdb recomputed calls from the multiplex PCR reads with MiXCR, one row per CDR3 protein. The V and J calls shown here were made by TCRdb, not taken from the authors' results. The sample contains over 650,000 distinct CDR3 sequences, approximately 31% of which appear only once. Many counts were recorded for this clonotype. Its antigen is still unknown. General observations from the study: Newly diagnosed Graves' patients exceeded persistent ones in TCR diversity.

With 1 base removed from V and 6 bases from J, the gap between germline ends came to 18 bases. The germline V gene encodes CDR1 SGHNT and CDR2 YENEEA. The CDR3 runs to 16 residues. Time point given: persistent/refractory GD, antithyroid drugs over 5 years with positive TRAb. TCR sequences were obtained from RNA taken from PBMCs. Peripheral blood, around 9 milliliters of it, was drawn into EDTA tubes. The source is a female donor with Graves disease. The chain links TRBV11-3 to TRBJ1-1, with D possibly being TRBD1 (5 bases). The source was peripheral blood mononuclear cells (PBMCs), collected when the disease was refractory, from a patient treated with antithyroid drugs. CDR3 residues: CASSLVVGAIAAEAFF. In DNA, the CDR3 is TGTGCCAGCAGCTTAGTCGTAGGGGCTATAGCGGCTGAAGCTTTCTTT.